A selection of T cell receptor beta chains follows, all from one sample in a study of identical twins. TCRdb re-called the 5' RACE reads with MiXCR, one entry per CDR3 protein. The sample contains 420,000 or so distinct CDR3 sequences, roughly 20% of which appear only once. Source material: naive T cells sorted from blood. The receptors here all came from a man between 50 and 59 years old in good health. Both conserved end residues are part of each CDR3. Each record gives: clone size, V gene, CDR3 protein. Clone size is not always given. Where it is, it says once, few, many or a class for expanded clones.

>many|TRBV6-5
CASSYKAAWNTGELFF
>many|TRBV12-3/TRBV12-4
CASSLTETTDTQYF
>few|TRBV5-1
CASSLAPQGAYEQYF
>-|TRBV29-1
CSVQNVILQETQYF
>-|TRBV29-1
CSVGGPTDGYTF
>many|TRBV4-1
CASSSSRARNTEAFF
>few|TRBV7-2
CASSLGRVGNGYTF
>few|TRBV5-5
CASSTLGLPPADSYEQYF
>-|TRBV12-3/TRBV12-4
CASSPTGLTTNTGELFF
>many|TRBV29-1
CSVEISGSETQYF
>-|TRBV27
CASSTGTKGYEQYF
>many|TRBV5-1
CASSLEGGGTEAFF
>few|TRBV11-2
CASSLYAGDHNEQFF
>few|TRBV7-2
CASRTDRANTGELFF
>-|TRBV5-6
CASSLGSRGHTDTQYF
>few|TRBV7-9
CATRMPGQGVNGYTF
>many|TRBV11-2
CASSSQSGRATNTQYF
>-|TRBV19
CASSNTGTEHYEQYF
>once|TRBV6-2/TRBV6-3
CASSHGTVRETQYF
>many|TRBV7-9
CASSPRGGAVTQYF
>few|TRBV29-1
CSVEGPGSYEQYF
>-|TRBV20-1
CSARDLAGNYEQYF
>-|TRBV5-1
CASSLGGGTNYNEQFF
>few|TRBV20-1
CSARVPGKETQYF
>-|TRBV10-3
CAISLAVNTGELFF
>many|TRBV6-2/TRBV6-3
CASSYPQGPYNEQFF
>-|TRBV20-1
CSARALLDGYEQYF
>-|TRBV7-2
CASSFRTSGLDNEQFF
>-|TRBV20-1
CSAEGLAGSYEQYF
>few|TRBV5-6
CASSGSYSGEQYF
>-|TRBV4-3
CASSQDRQEYNYGYTF
>many|TRBV29-1
CSVDQQYTQYF
>few|TRBV6-2/TRBV6-3
CASSSMVSQPQHF
>-|TRBV28
CASSLTFLADTQYF
>many|TRBV7-6
CASSLKWAGGRNTGELFF
>few|TRBV6-5
CASSYSRTLNEQFF
>-|TRBV6-6
CASSPQGGNGYTF
>few|TRBV6-5
CASSYSGGGNTEAFF
>many|TRBV9
CASSVGTGMPGELFF
>-|TRBV7-3
CASRPTGANTEAFF
>-|TRBV12-3/TRBV12-4
CASSLRGQGHAAFF
>few|TRBV11-1
CASSLDPGRGVSNQPQHF
>-|TRBV7-2
CASSFTSGGLNTGELFF
>many|TRBV5-1
CASSFSDSDEQFF
>many|TRBV7-2
CASSLRGLGQRETQYF
>-|TRBV7-9
CASSTRQGLGYTF
>-|TRBV4-2
CASSQALAGGHEQYF
>few|TRBV5-4
CASSSTVAGDPNEQYF
>many|TRBV5-1
CASSLGQGASYEQYF
>-|TRBV2
CASIVSLGILGEKLFF
>many|TRBV4-1
CASSQGNDLSNQPQHF
>-|TRBV9
CASSVDAIGYTF